A selection of T cell receptor beta chains follows, all from one sample in a study of regulatory T cells in long-lasting Graves disease. TCRdb itself ran the multiplex PCR reads through MiXCR, one entry per CDR3 protein. The repertoire has almost 350,000 distinct CDR3 sequences, around 20% of them found once; the top ten carry 29%. Sequenced material: peripheral blood mononuclear cells (PBMCs), taken when the disease was refractory, from a patient treated with antithyroid drugs. These receptors originate from a female donor with Graves disease. CDR3s leave out the opening cysteine and the closing phenylalanine or tryptophan.

12 | TRBV6-2/TRBV6-3 | ASSYGVGQGEAF
11 | TRBV9 | ASSAPGLETQY
13 | TRBV7-3 | ASSPSPAINYGYT
10 | TRBV12-3/TRBV12-4 | ASSLVSYGQY
12 | TRBV7-2 | ASSQGVLNSPLH
14 | TRBV19 | ASSPGYGATNEKLF
11 | TRBV12-3/TRBV12-4 | ASSFVQGQPQH
9 | TRBV29-1 | SVGSSYEQY
15 | TRBV19 | ASSVRAQGTGANVLT
13 | TRBV28 | ASSSSSANTGELF
13 | TRBV3-1 | ASSQAGILGSPLH
13 | TRBV6-9 | ASSYMASLSGELF
12 | TRBV28 | ASRPRDLGQTIY
12 | TRBV6-6 | AGSYSAGVNIQY
15 | TRBV7-6 | ASSTGLAGIPYNEQF
11 | TRBV7-9 | ASKRATEPEQY
13 | TRBV3-1 | ASSRTRTVSYEQY
12 | TRBV6-1 | ATARSTYNSPLH
11 | TRBV30 | AWNQGASYGYT
11 | TRBV12-3/TRBV12-4 | ASSPRQPYEQY
11 | TRBV6-2/TRBV6-3 | ASKRQGNYGYT
11 | TRBV20-1 | SAMGEGNQPQH
10 | TRBV13 | ASGYGTGELF
16 | TRBV7-9 | ASSLALWTSGRKETQY
12 | TRBV20-1 | SATSDIGYSPQH
13 | TRBV6-1 | ASRVGQGFSSPLH
8 | TRBV29-1 | SVGSYEQY
10 | TRBV20-1 | SAMGPNQPQH
14 | TRBV7-9 | ASSQYRGSGNQPQH
13 | TRBV10-3 | AISEGTGGNTEAF
13 | TRBV5-6 | ASSLLAGEDETQY
12 | TRBV28 | ASTRTGRAYEQY
13 | TRBV7-2 | ASSPSGGASTAQY
12 | TRBV6-1 | ASNRISGANVLT
13 | TRBV27 | ASSRGLGSSYEQY
14 | TRBV5-1 | ASSLASGIRGETQY
15 | TRBV28 | ASSLYGRPTHNYGYT
11 | TRBV10-3 | AISESEGLIAF
13 | TRBV5-1 | ASSGLDMMYNEQF
15 | TRBV19 | ASSIVGLLAGDNIQY
11 | TRBV20-1 | SASGGSGYGYT
11 | TRBV6-1 | ASRGGIRYEQY
14 | TRBV18 | ASSPPGQIGGMAQY
16 | TRBV28 | ASSFPGTSGRVEETQY
13 | TRBV6-1 | ASRVPGLNTGELF
15 | TRBV3-1 | ASSQDSWGRDVQPQH
13 | TRBV6-2/TRBV6-3 | ASSYGDAGAYEQY
12 | TRBV20-1 | SASRDRETGELF
11 | TRBV12-3/TRBV12-4 | ASSFSWAGELF
14 | TRBV30 | AWSVIGQSFGEPQH